This TCR beta chain was identified during a study of regulatory T cells in long-lasting Graves disease. Assembly of TCR beta libraries relied on iRepertoire HTBI primers together with Arm-PCR of CDR3 regions. TCRdb reprocessed the multiplex PCR reads with MiXCR, giving one entry per CDR3 protein. The sample has a few hundred thousand distinct CDR3 sequences, about 15% seen once. Findings and limits, study-wide: Patients with persistent Graves' had lower TCR diversity than newly diagnosed patients.

The CDR3 sequence is 14 residues long. V shed 4 bases, J shed 7 bases, and the junction held 4 bases outside the gene matches. CDR1 is LGHDT and CDR2 is YNNKEL in the germline V gene (reference sequence). This clonotype came up a few times. The target antigen is unknown. Time point noted: newly diagnosed GD, antithyroid drugs for less than 3 months. RNA from PBMCs was the source of the TCR library. This same sample was also taken into another study, of T cells in Graves' hyperthyroidism and ophthalmopathy.

The clonotype was recovered from a woman aged 45-59 years with Graves disease. The genes are TRBV3-1 and TRBJ1-5; 10 bases agree with TRBD1. The specimen comprised peripheral blood mononuclear cells (PBMCs), sampled at new diagnosis, from a patient treated with antithyroid drugs. CDR3 DNA: TGTGCCAGCAGCCTTGGGACAGGGGCCCAGCCCCAGCATTTT. It codes for CASSLGTGAQPQHF.